Reported below is one T cell receptor (beta chain). This entry belongs to a study of blood T cells in healthy people across ages. Through a sample-barcoded 5' primer and a J-beta primer mix, a second PCR was run for roughly 7 to 11 cycles. TCRdb ran MiXCR on the 5' RACE reads and lists one entry per CDR3 protein. The sample includes about 800,000 distinct CDR3 sequences, 55% to 70% of them seen just once. This CDR3 has 14 amino acids. In germline, CDR1 is SGHTA, CDR2 FQGTGA. This clonotype was obtained from a young man in good health. The V gene is TRBV7-3, the J gene TRBJ2-5; D ambiguous. The end of the DNA fits TRBJ2-7 better, so the J call may be wrong. Sequenced sample: blood. CDR3 sequence: CASSLTHRNYEQYF. CDR3 DNA: TGTGCCAGCAGCTTAACACACAGAAACTACGAGCAGTACTTC.